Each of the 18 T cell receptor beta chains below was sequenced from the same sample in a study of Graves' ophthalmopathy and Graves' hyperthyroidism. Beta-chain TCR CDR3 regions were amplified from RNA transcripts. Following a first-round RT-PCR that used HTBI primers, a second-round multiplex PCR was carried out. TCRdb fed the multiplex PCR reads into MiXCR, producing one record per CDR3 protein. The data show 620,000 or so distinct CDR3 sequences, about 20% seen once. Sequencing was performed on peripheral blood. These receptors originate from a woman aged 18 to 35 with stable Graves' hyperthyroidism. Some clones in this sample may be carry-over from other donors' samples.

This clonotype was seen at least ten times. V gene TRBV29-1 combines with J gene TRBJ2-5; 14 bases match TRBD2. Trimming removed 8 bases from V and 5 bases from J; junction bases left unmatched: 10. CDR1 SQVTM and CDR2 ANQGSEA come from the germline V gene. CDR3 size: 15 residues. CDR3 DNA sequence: TGCAGCCATCGACTAGCGGGGGGGCCGGGGGAGACCCAGTACTTC. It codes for CSHRLAGGPGETQYF.

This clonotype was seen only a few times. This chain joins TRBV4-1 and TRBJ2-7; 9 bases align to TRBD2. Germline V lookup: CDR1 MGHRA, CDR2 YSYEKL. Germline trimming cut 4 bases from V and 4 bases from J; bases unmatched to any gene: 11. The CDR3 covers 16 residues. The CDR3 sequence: CASSPGTSQKFYEQYF. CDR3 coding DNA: TGCGCCAGCAGCCCTGGGACTAGCCAAAAGTTTTACGAGCAGTACTTC.

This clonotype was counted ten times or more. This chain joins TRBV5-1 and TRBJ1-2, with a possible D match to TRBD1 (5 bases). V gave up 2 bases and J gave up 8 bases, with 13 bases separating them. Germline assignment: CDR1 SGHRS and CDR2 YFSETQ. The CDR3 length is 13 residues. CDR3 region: CASSFGGVGGYTF. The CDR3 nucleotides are TGCGCCAGCAGCTTCGGGGGGGTCGGAGGCTACACCTTC.

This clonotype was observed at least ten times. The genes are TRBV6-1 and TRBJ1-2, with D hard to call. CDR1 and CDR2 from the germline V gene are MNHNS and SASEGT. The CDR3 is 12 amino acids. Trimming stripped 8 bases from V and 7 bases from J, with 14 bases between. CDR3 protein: CASGGDRRGYTF. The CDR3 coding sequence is TGTGCCAGCGGTGGGGATCGGCGTGGCTACACCTTC.

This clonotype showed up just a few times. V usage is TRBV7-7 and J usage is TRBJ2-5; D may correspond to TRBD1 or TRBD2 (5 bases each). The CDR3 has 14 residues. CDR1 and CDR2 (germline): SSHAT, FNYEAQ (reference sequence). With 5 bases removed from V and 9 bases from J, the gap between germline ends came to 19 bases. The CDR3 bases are TGTGCCAGCAGCCAGACCCGGGGTCTGGGGGCCCAGTACTTC. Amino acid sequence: CASSQTRGLGAQYF.

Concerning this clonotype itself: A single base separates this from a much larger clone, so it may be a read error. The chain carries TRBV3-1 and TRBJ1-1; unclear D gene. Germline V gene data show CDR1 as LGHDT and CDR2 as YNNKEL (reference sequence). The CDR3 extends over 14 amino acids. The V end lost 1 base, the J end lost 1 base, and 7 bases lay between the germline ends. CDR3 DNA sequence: TGTGCCAGCAGCCAAGCCGGGCAGAACACTGAAGCTTTCTTT. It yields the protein CASSQAGQNTEAFF.

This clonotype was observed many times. As DNA, the CDR3 is TGTGCCAGCAGCATGGAGGGGGCTGTCGCTTTCTTT. Translation gives CASSMEGAVAFF. The gene calls are TRBV2 and TRBJ1-1, with TRBD1 matching 7 bases. Germline V gives CDR1 SNHLY, CDR2 FYNNEI. Unmatched junction bases numbered 9, after V lost 6 bases and J lost 11 bases. The CDR3 contains 12 residues.

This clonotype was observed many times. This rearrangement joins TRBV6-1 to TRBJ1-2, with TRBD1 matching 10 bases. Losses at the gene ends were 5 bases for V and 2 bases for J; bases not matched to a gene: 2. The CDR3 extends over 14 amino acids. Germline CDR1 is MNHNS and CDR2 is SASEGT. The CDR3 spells CASSQTGGNYGYTF. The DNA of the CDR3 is TGTGCCAGCAGTCAGACAGGGGGCAACTATGGCTACACCTTC.

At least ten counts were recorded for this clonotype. The DNA for the CDR3 is TGTGCCAGCAGCTTACAAACAGATACTGAAGCTTTCTTT. It codes for CASSLQTDTEAFF. The chain combines TRBV7-3 with TRBJ1-1, with D hard to call. With 2 bases removed from V and 5 bases from J, the gap between germline ends came to 9 bases. CDR1 is SGHTA, CDR2 FQGTGA, per germline. This CDR3 region has 13 residues.

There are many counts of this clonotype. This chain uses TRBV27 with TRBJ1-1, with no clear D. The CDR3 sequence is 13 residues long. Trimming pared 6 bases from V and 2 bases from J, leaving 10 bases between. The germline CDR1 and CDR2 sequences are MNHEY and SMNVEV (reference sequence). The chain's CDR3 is CASREQHNTEAFF. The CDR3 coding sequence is TGTGCCAGCAGAGAACAGCATAACACTGAAGCTTTCTTT.

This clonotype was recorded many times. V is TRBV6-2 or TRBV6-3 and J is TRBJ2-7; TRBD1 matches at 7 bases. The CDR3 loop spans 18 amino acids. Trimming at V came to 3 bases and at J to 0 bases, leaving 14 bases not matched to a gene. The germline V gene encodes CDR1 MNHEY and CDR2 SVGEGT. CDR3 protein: CASSYHFVTGAISYEQYF. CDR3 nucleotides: TGTGCCAGCAGTTATCACTTCGTTACAGGGGCAATCTCCTACGAGCAGTACTTC.

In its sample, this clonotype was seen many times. The CDR3 DNA sequence: TGTGCCAGCAGTTACGGGGGTTCTAATTCACCCCTCCACTTT. It yields the protein CASSYGGSNSPLHF. The V and J genes are TRBV6-2 or TRBV6-3 and TRBJ1-6; TRBD1 might be the D (5 bases). Trimming removed 2 bases from V and 6 bases from J, with 8 bases in between. Per the germline V gene, CDR1 is MNHEY and CDR2 is SVGEGT. The CDR3 consists of 14 residues.

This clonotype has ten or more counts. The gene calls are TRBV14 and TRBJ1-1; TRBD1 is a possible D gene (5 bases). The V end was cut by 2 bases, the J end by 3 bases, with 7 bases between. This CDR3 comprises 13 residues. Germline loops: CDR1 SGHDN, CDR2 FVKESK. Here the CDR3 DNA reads TGTGCCAGCAGCCAAAGGGACGACACTGAAGCTTTCTTT. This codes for CASSQRDDTEAFF. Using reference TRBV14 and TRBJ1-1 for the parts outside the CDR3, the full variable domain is EAGVTQFPSHSVIEKGQTVTLRCDPISGHDNLYWYRRVMGKEIKFLLHFVKESKQDESGMPNNRFLAERTGGTYSTLKVQPAELEDSGVYFCASSQRDDTEAFFGQGTRLTVV.

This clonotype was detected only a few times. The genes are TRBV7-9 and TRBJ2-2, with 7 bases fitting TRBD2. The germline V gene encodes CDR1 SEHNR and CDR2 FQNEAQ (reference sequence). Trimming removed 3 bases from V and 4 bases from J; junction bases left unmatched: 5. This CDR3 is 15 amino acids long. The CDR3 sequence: CASSLPGGGTGELFF. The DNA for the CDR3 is TGTGCCAGCAGCTTGCCTGGCGGGGGCACCGGGGAGCTGTTTTTT.

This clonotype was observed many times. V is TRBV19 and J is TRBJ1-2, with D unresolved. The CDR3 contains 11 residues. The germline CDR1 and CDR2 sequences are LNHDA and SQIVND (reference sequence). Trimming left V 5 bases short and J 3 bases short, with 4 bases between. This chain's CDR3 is CASSSYYGYTF. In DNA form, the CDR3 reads TGTGCCAGTAGTTCTTACTATGGCTACACCTTC. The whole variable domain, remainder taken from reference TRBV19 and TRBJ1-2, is DGGITQSPKYLFRKEGQNVTLSCEQNLNHDAMYWYRQDPGQGLRLIYYSQIVNDFQKGDIAEGYSVSREKKESFPLTVTSAQKNPTAFYLCASSSYYGYTFGSGTRLTVV.

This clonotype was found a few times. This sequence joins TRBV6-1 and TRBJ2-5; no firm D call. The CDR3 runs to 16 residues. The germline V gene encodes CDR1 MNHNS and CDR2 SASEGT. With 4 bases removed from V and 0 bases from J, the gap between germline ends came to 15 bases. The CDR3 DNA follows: TGTGCCAGCAGTGCCCCCTTCGCTCGGAACCAAGAGACCCAGTACTTC. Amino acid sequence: CASSAPFARNQETQYF.

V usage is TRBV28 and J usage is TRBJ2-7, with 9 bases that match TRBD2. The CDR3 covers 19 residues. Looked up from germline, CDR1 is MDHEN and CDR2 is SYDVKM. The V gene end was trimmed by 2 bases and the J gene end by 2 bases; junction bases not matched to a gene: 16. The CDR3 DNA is TGTGCCAGCAGTTTACTCGGCATTAGCGGGAGTTTAGCGGCCTACGAGCAGTACTTC. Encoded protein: CASSLLGISGSLAAYEQYF.

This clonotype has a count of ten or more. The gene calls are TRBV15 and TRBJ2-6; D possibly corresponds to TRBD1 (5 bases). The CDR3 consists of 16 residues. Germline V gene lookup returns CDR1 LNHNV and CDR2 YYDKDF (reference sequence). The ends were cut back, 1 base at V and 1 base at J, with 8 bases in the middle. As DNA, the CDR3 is TGTGCCACCAGCAGAGTAGGGGTTTCTGGGGCCAACGTCCTGACTTTC. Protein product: CATSRVGVSGANVLTF.